This T cell receptor beta chain came from a study of blood T cell repertoires in COVID-19. Across the whole study: Samples representing acute and convalescent COVID-19 were sourced from the United States, Italy and Spain.

J lost 4 bases, V lost 6 bases, and 8 bases had no gene match. Germline V gene sequence: CDR1 SGHRS, CDR2 YFSETQ. This CDR3 spans 15 amino acids. Produced via immunoSEQ multiplex PCR; TCRdb's table is partial and in-frame only. Among about 220,000 clones listed, around 83% were seen once. The specimen was PBMCs or T cells enriched from blood (not recorded which). The TCR sequence derives from a woman between 40 and 55 years old with acute COVID-19. The V gene is TRBV5-1, the J gene TRBJ1-5; 9 bases are shared with TRBD1. CDR3 sequence reads: CASTSRDRENQPQHF. CDR3 bases: TGCGCCAGCACCTCCCGGGACAGGGAAAATCAGCCCCAGCATTTT.